This TCR beta chain emerged from a study of blood T cell repertoires in COVID-19. As for the study in general: From T cells, B-cell-depleted T cells, or PBMCs came the material, which was cDNA or gDNA.

There are 17 residues in the CDR3. The germline V and J ends were trimmed by 5 bases and 6 bases, with 25 bases remaining between them. Looked up from germline, CDR1 is SEHNR and CDR2 is FQNEAQ (reference sequence). In its sample, this clone was seen a few times. Some clones are missing from TCRdb's copy, which holds only in-frame ones; the method was immunoSEQ multiplex PCR. This sample carries over 150,000 clones, approximately 80% of them seen once, and the ten largest clones take more than 3%. This study enrolled people aged roughly 18 to 90 from approximately 24 US geographic areas. Clinical histories supplied by participants themselves formed the basis of cohort assignment. What the recovered Cohort 3 donors had was two negative PCRs, clearance, or symptom resolution.

The chain is built from TRBV7-9 and TRBJ1-2, with D possibly TRBD1 on 5 matching bases. This receptor was identified in a woman aged 60-70 years who had recovered from COVID-19. Sequencing was done on a sample of PBMCs or T cells enriched from blood (not recorded which). In DNA form, the CDR3 reads TGTGCCAGCAGCCCAAGAACCGGCGAACGGGGGATTCATGGCTACACCTTC. Translation gives CASSPRTGERGIHGYTF.